One TCR beta chain is described in this entry. Its antigen is as yet unknown. The sample comes from a study of CD8+ T cells in alopecia areata. Broader study findings: Uncertainty remains about how baseline CD8+ expansion links to response, with one nonresponder.

Regarding treatment: oral pan-JAK inhibitor, 5-10 mg twice daily. As part of sample collection, lesional scalp punch biopsies and peripheral blood were taken from alopecia areata patients. This CDR3 is built from 14 residues. V gave up 6 bases and J gave up 2 bases, with 13 bases separating them. CDR1 MNHEY and CDR2 SMNVEV come from the germline V gene (reference sequence). RNA extraction and reverse transcription yielded cDNA as sequencing template. Sequencing was performed with immunoSEQ multiplex PCR; in TCRdb, only in-frame clones are kept and a portion is missing. The profile shows 170,000 or so clones, about 60% of them singletons.

The chain joins TRBV27 to TRBJ1-1; D unclear. Sequencing used CD8+ T cells sorted from blood, obtained at week 24, from a patient treated with tofacitinib. The source is a human donor with alopecia areata. The CDR3 region is CASRVPGQNTEAFF. As DNA, the CDR3 is TGTGCCAGCAGGGTTCCGGGTCAAAACACTGAAGCTTTCTTT.